Each of the 5 T cell receptor beta chains below was sequenced from the same sample in a study of tumor and adjacent non-tumor tissue in lung cancer. Three rounds of nested PCR, following a modified ARM-PCR protocol, produced the TCRbeta library. TCRdb itself ran the multiplex PCR reads through MiXCR, one entry per CDR3 protein. The repertoire consists of 40,000 to 45,000 distinct CDR3 sequences, with roughly three fifths occurring once and the leading ten covering under 20%. RNA was extracted from bulk tissue without any cell sorting. Distant lung tissue was collected more than 3 cm away from the tumor edge. The material sequenced was distant non-tumor lung tissue. The origin of the receptors is a woman in her thirties or forties with non-small cell lung cancer.

This clonotype was counted between two and nine times. This clone may be a read error of a much larger clone one base away. The chain links TRBV10-1 to TRBJ2-1; 11 positions agree with TRBD2. This CDR3 is 16 amino acids long. Germline V gene sequence: CDR1 WNHNN, CDR2 SYGVQD (reference sequence). V dropped 0 bases and J dropped 9; count of bases not matched to a gene: 7. CDR3 sequence (DNA): TGCGCCAGCAGTGAGTCCTTAGCGGGAGGGGTCGGTGAGCAGTTCTTC. As protein: CASSESLAGGVGEQFF.

The genes are TRBV7-8 and TRBJ2-1, with 11 nucleotides matching TRBD2. With V trimmed by 4 bases and J by 8 bases, 10 bases remained unmatched. CDR1 and CDR2 (germline): SGHVS, FQNEAQ. This CDR3 is built from 16 residues. CDR3 region: CASSSELAGAIDEQFF. As DNA, the CDR3 is TGTGCCAGCAGCTCCGAACTAGCGGGGGCAATCGATGAGCAGTTCTTC.

This clonotype has a single count. Just one base apart from a much larger clone, this may be a read error. This sequence joins TRBV11-2 and TRBJ2-3; the D gene is possibly TRBD2 (5 bases). The CDR3 is made up of 16 amino acids. Germline loops: CDR1 SGHAT, CDR2 FQNNGV. The V gene lost 2 bases and the J gene lost 3 bases, with 15 bases spanning the gap. The CDR3 is CASSLYLGVGTDTQYF. DNA of the CDR3: TGTGCCAGCAGCTTATATCTGGGAGTTGGAACAGATACGCAGTATTTT.

On this clonotype itself: Its ends do not fully match the called genes, so a read error is possible. The chain uses TRBV6-5 and TRBJ2-1, with D perhaps given as TRBD1 or TRBD2 (5 bases each). The germline CDR1 and CDR2 sequences are MNHEY and SVGAGI. This CDR3 region has 19 residues. CDR3 residues: CASRLLAGGSLSSYNEQLF. CDR3 DNA sequence: TGTGCCAGCAGGCTGTTAGCTGGGGGTTCGTTGAGCTCCTACAATGAGCAGCTCTTC.

This clonotype is termed medium-sized. The chain combines TRBV11-1 with TRBJ1-1, with 9 bases identical to TRBD1. There are 14 residues in the CDR3. Germline V gene data show CDR1 as SGHAT and CDR2 as FQDESV (reference sequence). V lost 6 bases, J lost 7 bases, and 9 bases stayed unmatched. The CDR3: CASRKQGAAFEAFF. The CDR3 DNA follows: TGTGCCAGCAGGAAACAGGGGGCCGCTTTTGAAGCTTTCTTT.